These 4 T cell receptor beta chains were all obtained from the same sample, sequenced in a study of CD8 T cells in Susac syndrome (dated by TCRdb to the late 2010s). To prepare the library, the immunoSEQ multiplex PCR assay was applied. RNA was extracted using the RNeasy kit, and roughly 0.45 to 1 ug of the RNA was reverse transcribed with random hexamers. TCRdb redid the processing of the public reads, applying fastp at Q25 and MiXCR, and retained in-frame beta chains. Each entry is one CDR3 protein sequence, shown with its most common DNA and genes. The sample records 120,000 to 150,000 distinct CDR3 sequences, approximately 94% of which are singletons. The ten top clones hold nearly 0.085% of the sample. The sequenced material came from CD4+ T cells from PBMCs. These receptors all stem from a human donor in good health.

The genes are TRBV2 and TRBJ2-7; no reliable D call. In germline, CDR1 is SNHLY, CDR2 FYNNEI. The CDR3 loop spans 13 amino acids. Deletions cut 4 bases from V and 4 bases from J, with 11 bases between. CDR3 nucleotide sequence: TGTGCCAGCAGTGTACGCAGGCAATACGAGCAGTACTTC. As protein: CASSVRRQYEQYF.

The chain employs TRBV6-1 and TRBJ2-5; 8 positions match TRBD1. The V and J ends lost 1 base and 5 bases, in that order; junction bases with no gene match: 12. Germline V gives CDR1 MNHNS, CDR2 SASEGT. The CDR3 contains 17 residues. The CDR3 DNA reads as TGTGCCAGCAGTGAAGAGAAGTGGAGCAGGGGGCCTGAGACCCAGTACTTC. This sequence encodes CASSEEKWSRGPETQYF.

The rearrangement joins TRBV28 to TRBJ2-3; 12 bases map to TRBD2. Trimming removed 8 bases from V and 5 bases from J; junction bases left unmatched: 17. This CDR3 contains 18 residues. Germline V gene lookup returns CDR1 MDHEN and CDR2 SYDVKM. The CDR3 nucleotides are TGTGCCAGCGTCCCTAGCGGGAGGGCCGGGATCTTGGGAGATACGCAGTATTTT. Its translation is CASVPSGRAGILGDTQYF.

A few counts support this clonotype. The V and J genes are TRBV5-4 and TRBJ2-5; perhaps TRBD1 as D (6 bases). Trimming stripped 1 base from V and 0 bases from J, with 7 bases between. This CDR3 spans 14 amino acids. Germline CDR1 and CDR2: SGHNT and YYREEE (reference sequence). CDR3 residues: CASSLRDNQETQYF. The CDR3 DNA sequence: TGTGCCAGCAGCTTGAGGGACAACCAAGAGACCCAGTACTTC.